This T cell receptor beta chain was sequenced in a study of T cells in Graves' hyperthyroidism and ophthalmopathy. This clonotype was observed a handful of times. Its matching antigen is unknown. The CDR3 has 14 residues. The V end was cut by 11 bases, the J end by 3 bases, with 19 bases between. CDR1 and CDR2 from the germline V gene are MGHRA and YSYEKL. There were TCR beta CDR3 regions amplified from RNA transcripts. First-round RT-PCR with HTBI primers amplified the TCR CDR3 region. TCRdb itself ran the multiplex PCR reads through MiXCR, one entry per CDR3 protein. Counted here are 650,000 to 700,000 distinct CDR3 sequences, about 18% occurring once; the ten biggest clones make up 15% to 19%. General study points: With a median lead of 6.5 months before onset, the model predicted ophthalmopathy. A 13 V-J model separated ophthalmopathy from stable hyperthyroidism. Among thyroid clonotypes expanded above 0.001, most also appeared in blood.

Patients with uncontrolled infections, other autoimmune diseases, pregnancy or lactation were excluded. The sequenced sample was blood. This receptor was taken from a man aged 45-65 years with Graves' hyperthyroidism. This sequence joins TRBV4-1 and TRBJ1-1; D unclear. CDR3 amino acids: CAWTLQRRDTEAFF. CDR3 DNA: TGCGCCTGGACCCTCCAAAGAAGGGACACTGAAGCTTTCTTT.